This entry lists 16 T cell receptor beta chains sequenced from one sample in a study of CD8 T cells in ankylosing spondylitis. These receptors have no identified antigens. From the 5' RACE reads, TCRdb called clonotypes with MiXCR, one entry per CDR3 protein. This table holds about 700,000 distinct CDR3 sequences, 15% to 20% found once. The study, taken as a whole, reports: A TCR beta motif of 8 or 9 highly homologous variants appeared characteristic of ankylosing spondylitis blood.

The source material was blood, either unsorted or a sorted T cell fraction (not recorded which). All receptors come from a male donor with ankylosing spondylitis.

This clonotype appeared a few times. The genes are TRBV7-8 and TRBJ1-1; D perhaps matches TRBD1 (6 bases). CDR3 length: 14 amino acids. CDR1 and CDR2 from the germline V gene are SGHVS and FQNEAQ. The V and J ends lost 5 bases and 3 bases respectively, with 13 bases between them. Written as DNA, the CDR3 is TGTGCCAGCAGCCGTTACAGGGAAGACACTGAAGCTTTCTTT. This encodes CASSRYREDTEAFF.

V gene TRBV20-1 combines with J gene TRBJ2-3, with 10 bases matching TRBD2. V lost 3 bases, J lost 11 bases, and 5 bases stayed unmatched. In germline, CDR1 is DFQATT, CDR2 SNEGSKA (reference sequence). The CDR3 sequence is 12 residues long. CDR3 DNA: TGCAGTGCTAGGGGAGCGGGAGGGAGGCAGTATTTT. Translating gives CSARGAGGRQYF.

The table lists this clonotype with many counts. The gene calls are TRBV29-1 and TRBJ2-1; 7 nucleotides agree with TRBD1. Germline V CDR1 and CDR2: SQVTM, ANQGSEA. The V gene end was trimmed by 3 bases and the J gene end by 2 bases; junction bases not matched to a gene: 4. The CDR3 extends over 14 amino acids. In nucleotides, the CDR3 is TGCAGCGTTGACCAGGGGGTGACCTACAATGAGCAGTTCTTC. It is translated as CSVDQGVTYNEQFF.

This clonotype has only a few counts. V and J are TRBV12-3 or TRBV12-4 and TRBJ1-2, with a weak D call TRBD1 (5 bases). The ends were cut back, 0 bases at V and 4 bases at J, with 12 bases in the middle. This CDR3 comprises 15 residues. Written as DNA, the CDR3 is TGTGCCAGCAGTTTAGCGACTGGGGGTCCCTATGGCTACACCTTC. The encoded protein is CASSLATGGPYGYTF.

The chain combines TRBV5-6 with TRBJ2-1; the match to TRBD2 covers 8 bases. The V gene end was trimmed by 3 bases and the J gene end by 4 bases; junction bases not matched to a gene: 6. CDR3 length equals 15 residues. Germline V gene lookup returns CDR1 SGHDT and CDR2 YYEEEE. The CDR3 DNA reads as TGTGCCAGCAGCTGGAGGACTAGCCCATACAATGAGCAGTTCTTC. It encodes CASSWRTSPYNEQFF.

The chain links TRBV20-1 to TRBJ1-1; D not resolved. Germline CDR1 DFQATT, CDR2 SNEGSKA (reference sequence). The CDR3 spans 15 residues. V was cut by 1 base and J by 6 bases, with 18 bases left in between. This CDR3 is CSARGNTDLGSEAFF. The CDR3 coding sequence is TGCAGTGCTAGAGGCAATACGGACCTCGGGTCTGAAGCTTTCTTT.

This clonotype has a count of ten or more. This chain joins TRBV4-2 and TRBJ1-1; D remains unclear. CDR1 LGHNA and CDR2 YNFKEQ come from the germline V gene. V was pared by 0 bases and J by 5 bases, with 13 bases between. The CDR3 consists of 15 residues. The CDR3 DNA sequence: TGTGCCAGCAGCCAAGATCCATTAGGTGGGACTGAAGCTTTCTTT. Protein product: CASSQDPLGGTEAFF.

V gene TRBV25-1 combines with J gene TRBJ2-5; D not certain. This CDR3 contains 16 residues. The germline V gene encodes CDR1 MGHDK and CDR2 SYGVNS. The V end was cut by 5 bases, the J end by 6 bases, with 22 bases between. The CDR3 spells CASSRRMTDGSQTQYF. Written as DNA, the CDR3 is TGTGCCAGCAGTCGACGCATGACGGACGGATCCCAGACCCAGTACTTC. The full variable domain, its missing parts supplied by reference TRBV25-1 and TRBJ2-5, is EADIYQTPRYLVIGTGKKITLECSQTMGHDKMYWYQQDPGMELHLIHYSYGVNSTEKGDLSSESTVSRIRTEHFPLTLESARPSHTSQYLCASSRRMTDGSQTQYFGPGTRLLVL.

This clonotype turned up a few times. The rearrangement uses TRBV20-1 and TRBJ1-1; TRBD1 aligns across 8 bases. Germline V CDR1 and CDR2: DFQATT, SNEGSKA (reference sequence). V lost 5 bases to trimming and J lost 1 base; unmatched junction nucleotides: 3. The CDR3 extends over 13 amino acids. CDR3 DNA: TGCAGTGCTCCGGACAGGGAGAACACTGAAGCTTTCTTT. The encoded protein is CSAPDRENTEAFF.

The DNA of the CDR3 is TGTGCCAGCAGCACTCGGGACAGGGGTTCAACTTTCTTT. Its translation: CASSTRDRGSTFF. V usage is TRBV7-9 and J usage is TRBJ1-1; 10 positions agree with TRBD1. The V gene's germline CDR1 is SEHNR and CDR2 FQNEAQ (reference sequence). V trimming: 5 bases; J trimming: 12 bases; junction bases outside the gene matches: 9. The CDR3 length is 13 residues.

This clonotype turned up a few times. CDR3 sequence reads: CASSLVGGGGRHRDTQYF. The CDR3 DNA follows: TGTGCCAGCAGCTTAGTTGGAGGAGGCGGGAGGCACAGAGATACGCAGTATTTT. The V call is TRBV11-2, the J call TRBJ2-3; 8 bases match TRBD2. Unmatched junction bases numbered 14, after V lost 1 base and J lost 5 bases. The CDR3 has 18 residues. The germline CDR1 and CDR2 sequences are SGHAT and FQNNGV.

This chain connects TRBV28 to TRBJ1-1; 8 nucleotides line up with TRBD1. Looked up from germline, CDR1 is MDHEN and CDR2 is SYDVKM. The CDR3 is 17 residues long. The trim removed 8 bases at V and 8 bases at J, leaving 22 bases unmatched. The CDR3 spells CASSRRRNRGTGLEAFF. CDR3 nucleotide sequence: TGTGCCAGCTCACGGCGTAGGAACAGGGGGACGGGCCTCGAAGCTTTCTTT.

The CDR3 sequence: CSVEGLAKWETQYF. The CDR3, as DNA: TGCAGCGTTGAAGGACTAGCAAAGTGGGAGACCCAGTACTTC. The J gene is TRBJ2-5, the V gene TRBV29-1; TRBD2 matches at 7 bases. Germline CDR1 and CDR2: SQVTM and ANQGSEA. The CDR3 length is 14 residues. V shed 1 base and J 5 bases; nucleotides not matched to a gene: 7.

This clonotype has a handful of counts. The chain is built from TRBV15 and TRBJ2-1; 11 nucleotides match TRBD2. In germline, CDR1 is LNHNV, CDR2 YYDKDF (reference sequence). V dropped 3 bases and J dropped 6; count of bases not matched to a gene: 7. The CDR3 is 16 residues long. The DNA for the CDR3 is TGTGCCACCAGCAGGTTAGCGGGGGGGCCTCTCAATGAGCAGTTCTTC. Encoded protein: CATSRLAGGPLNEQFF.

Ten or more counts support this clonotype. V gene TRBV27 combines with J gene TRBJ2-7, with 9 bases fitting TRBD1. CDR3 length: 15 amino acids. V lost 6 bases and J lost 3; bases outside the gene matches: 9. Germline CDR1 reads MNHEY; CDR2 reads SMNVEV (reference sequence). The CDR3 DNA follows: TGTGCCAGCAGACCAGGACAGGGGACGGGCTACGAGCAGTACTTC. Its protein is CASRPGQGTGYEQYF.

A few counts support this clonotype. CDR3 protein: CASSSGLQYF. In DNA form, the CDR3 reads TGTGCCAGCAGCTCGGGACTGCAGTACTTC. J is TRBJ2-5 and V is TRBV3-1; tentatively, D is TRBD2 (6 bases). Germline V gene sequence: CDR1 LGHDT, CDR2 YNNKEL (reference sequence). V lost 5 bases, J lost 11 bases, and 9 bases lay in between. This CDR3 region has 10 residues.